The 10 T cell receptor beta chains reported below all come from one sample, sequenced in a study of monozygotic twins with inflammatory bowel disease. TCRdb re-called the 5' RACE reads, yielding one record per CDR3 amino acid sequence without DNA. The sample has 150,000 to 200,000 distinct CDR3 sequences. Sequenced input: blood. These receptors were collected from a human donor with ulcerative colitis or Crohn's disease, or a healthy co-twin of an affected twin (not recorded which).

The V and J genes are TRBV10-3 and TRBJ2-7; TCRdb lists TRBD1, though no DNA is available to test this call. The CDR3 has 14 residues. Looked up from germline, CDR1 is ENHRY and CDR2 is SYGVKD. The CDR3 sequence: CATLETDILHEQYF.

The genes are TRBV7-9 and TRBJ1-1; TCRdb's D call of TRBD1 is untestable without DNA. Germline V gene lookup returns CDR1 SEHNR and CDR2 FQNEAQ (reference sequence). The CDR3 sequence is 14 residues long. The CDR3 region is CASSSTGGVTEAFF.

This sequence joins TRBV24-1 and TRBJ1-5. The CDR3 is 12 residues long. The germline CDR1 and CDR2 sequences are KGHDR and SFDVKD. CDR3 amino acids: CATSDPGLAQHF.

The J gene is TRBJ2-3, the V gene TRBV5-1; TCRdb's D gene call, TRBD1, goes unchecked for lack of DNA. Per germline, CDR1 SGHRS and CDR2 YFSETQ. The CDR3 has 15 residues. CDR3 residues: CASSPRGQNTDTQYF.

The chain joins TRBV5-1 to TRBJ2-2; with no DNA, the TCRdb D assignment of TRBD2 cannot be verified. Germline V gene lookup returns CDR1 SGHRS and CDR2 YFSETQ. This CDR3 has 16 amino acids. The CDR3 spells CASSVVQGTSTGELFF.

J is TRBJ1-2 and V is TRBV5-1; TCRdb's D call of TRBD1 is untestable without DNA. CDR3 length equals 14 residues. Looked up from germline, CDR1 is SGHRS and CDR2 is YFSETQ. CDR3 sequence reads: CASSPDRINYGYTF.

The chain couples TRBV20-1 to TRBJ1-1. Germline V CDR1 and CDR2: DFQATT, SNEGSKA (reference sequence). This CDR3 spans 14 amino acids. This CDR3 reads CSASLAGWGTEAFF.

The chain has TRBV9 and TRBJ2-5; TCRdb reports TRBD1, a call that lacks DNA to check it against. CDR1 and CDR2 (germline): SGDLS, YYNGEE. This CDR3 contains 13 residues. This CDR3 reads CASSAGTGSTQYF.

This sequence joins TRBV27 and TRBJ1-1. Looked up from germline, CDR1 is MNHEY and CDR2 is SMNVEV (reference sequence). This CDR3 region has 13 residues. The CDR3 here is CASSYDFNTEAFF.

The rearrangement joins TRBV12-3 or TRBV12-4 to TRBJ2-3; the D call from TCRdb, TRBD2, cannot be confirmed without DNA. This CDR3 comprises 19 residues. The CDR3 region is CASSTMLRGLAGVRDTQYF.